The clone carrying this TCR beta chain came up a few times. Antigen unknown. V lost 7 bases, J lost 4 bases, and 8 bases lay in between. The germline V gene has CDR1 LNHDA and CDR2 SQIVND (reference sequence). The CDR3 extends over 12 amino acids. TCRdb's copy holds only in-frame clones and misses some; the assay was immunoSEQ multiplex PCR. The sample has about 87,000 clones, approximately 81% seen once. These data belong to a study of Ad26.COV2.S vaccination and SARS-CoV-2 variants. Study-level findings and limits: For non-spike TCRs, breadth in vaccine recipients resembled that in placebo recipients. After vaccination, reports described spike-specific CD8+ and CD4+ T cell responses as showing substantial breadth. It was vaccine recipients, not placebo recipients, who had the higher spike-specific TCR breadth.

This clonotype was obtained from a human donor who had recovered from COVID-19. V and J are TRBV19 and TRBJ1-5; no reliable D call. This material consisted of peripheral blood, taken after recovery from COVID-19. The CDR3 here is CASTTGNQPQHF. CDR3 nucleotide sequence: TGTGCCAGTACGACGGGGAATCAGCCCCAGCATTTT.